This T cell receptor beta chain was recorded in a study of T cell responses to AZD1222 COVID-19 vaccine. General study results and limits: As reported, nearly half of all spike-specific TCRs target variant regions that are unmutated.

Details on this clone: No antigen is known for it.

Only in-frame clones appear in the TCRdb table, and some are missing; sequencing was by immunoSEQ multiplex PCR. Among some 140,000 clones listed, approximately 91% were seen once. This CDR3 is 15 amino acids long. The V gene end was trimmed by 4 bases and the J gene end by 6 bases; junction bases not matched to a gene: 9. Germline lookup yields CDR1 SGHRS and CDR2 YFSETQ. The gene calls are TRBV5-1 and TRBJ2-1, with 8 nucleotides matching TRBD2. This receptor was identified in an adult who received the AZD1222 COVID-19 vaccine. The specimen comprised peripheral blood, sampled 28 days after the second AZD1222 dose. This CDR3 reads CASSTPPGTSNEQFF. CDR3 sequence (DNA): TGCGCCAGCAGCACCCCCCCCGGGACTAGCAATGAGCAGTTCTTC.